The 20 T cell receptor beta chains below were found in one sample sequenced in a study of blood T cell repertoires in COVID-19 (TCRdb year 2020). Library preparation was by the immunoSEQ multiplex PCR assay. Entries here come from immuneACCESS through TCRdb and include only in-frame sequences with V and J called. Some clones fail to appear in such tables; in the studies checked, an unresolved V gene covers under half of the shortfall, and the cause of the remainder is unknown. In this sample the table shows about 190,000 clones, roughly 80% of which occur a single time. In total, the top ten clones hold about 20% of the sample. What was sequenced was peripheral blood. These TCRs come from a human donor in a cohort sampled during active COVID-19.

The chain uses TRBV3-1 (or the pseudogene TRBV3-2) and TRBJ2-5; D unresolved. V lost 3 bases and J 3 bases, leaving 5 bases between the germline ends. Germline values: CDR1 LGHDT, CDR2 YNNKEL (reference sequence). This CDR3 contains 12 residues. CDR3: CASSQFKETQYF. The CDR3 DNA is TGTGCCAGCAGCCAGTTTAAAGAGACCCAGTACTTC.

The V and J genes are TRBV28 and TRBJ2-7, with D possibly matching TRBD2 (5 bases). The CDR3 loop spans 14 amino acids. V was shortened by 5 bases and J by 1 base, with 12 bases between the two germline ends. Germline-derived CDR1 and CDR2 are MDHEN and SYDVKM. The CDR3 region has the DNA TGTGCCAGCAGTCAAATCTCGGGGTCCTACGAGCAGTACTTC. The encoded protein is CASSQISGSYEQYF.

The genes are TRBV3-1 (or the pseudogene TRBV3-2) and TRBJ1-2, with D perhaps matching TRBD1 (5 bases). The V end was cut by 1 base, the J end by 6 bases, with 15 bases between. This CDR3 region has 15 residues. Germline-derived CDR1 and CDR2 are LGHDT and YNNKEL (reference sequence). The CDR3 region is CASSQGSGTANGYTF. In DNA, the CDR3 is TGTGCCAGCAGCCAAGGGTCCGGGACTGCAAATGGCTACACCTTC.

In its sample, this clone was seen a few times. This chain uses TRBV2 with TRBJ2-7, with 7 positions matching TRBD2. Germline lookup yields CDR1 SNHLY and CDR2 FYNNEI. V gave up 5 bases and J gave up 2 bases; unmatched junction bases: 9. The CDR3 covers 15 residues. This CDR3 is CASSPRWRETYEQYF. CDR3 in DNA: TGTGCCAGCAGTCCTCGGTGGCGGGAGACCTACGAGCAGTACTTC. The full variable domain, completed using reference TRBV2 and TRBJ2-7, is EPEVTQTPSHQVTQMGQEVILRCVPISNHLYFYWYRQILGQKVEFLVSFYNNEISEKSEIFDDQFSVERPDGSNFTLKIRSTKLEDSAMYFCASSPRWRETYEQYFGPGTRLTVT.

This chain connects TRBV5-1 to TRBJ1-1; D gene uncertain. The length of the CDR3 is 15 residues. In germline, CDR1 is SGHRS, CDR2 YFSETQ. Trimming left V 4 bases short and J 5 bases short, with 18 bases between. The CDR3, as DNA: TGCGCCAGCAGCGCGGAGGACGGAGGAAGGACTGAAGCTTTCTTT. Its translation is CASSAEDGGRTEAFF.

The CDR3 DNA is TGTGCCAGCAGCCAGGGACAGGTCACCGGGGAGCTGTTTTTT. This encodes CASSQGQVTGELFF. The chain has TRBV3-1 (or the pseudogene TRBV3-2) and TRBJ2-2; 8 nucleotides match TRBD1. The CDR3 has 14 residues. Trimming at V came to 3 bases and at J to 4 bases, leaving 1 base not matched to a gene. Germline V gives CDR1 LGHDT, CDR2 YNNKEL (reference sequence).

The rearrangement uses TRBV12-3 or TRBV12-4 and TRBJ1-2; the D is unclear. Trimming shortened V by 3 bases and J by 8 bases, and 13 bases separated the two germline ends. This CDR3 comprises 13 residues. DNA for the CDR3: TGTGCCAGCAGTTTTGGGCAGAACGGCGGCTACACCTTC. It encodes CASSFGQNGGYTF.

The chain uses TRBV4-1 and TRBJ1-3, with a weak D call TRBD1 (5 bases). This CDR3 contains 19 residues. Germline CDR1 and CDR2: MGHRA and YSYEKL. V lost 2 bases to trimming and J lost 0 bases, with 20 bases between them. CDR3 DNA sequence: TGCGCCAGCAGCCAATGGGGGGTCGGAGGGACCCACTCTGGAAACACCATATATTTT. This encodes CASSQWGVGGTHSGNTIYF.

The chain carries TRBV2 and TRBJ2-1; 7 bases align to TRBD1. The J segment lost 0 bases and the V segment lost 7 bases, leaving 12 bases of the junction unmatched. There are 17 residues in the CDR3. The germline V gene has CDR1 SNHLY and CDR2 FYNNEI. The CDR3 loop is CASTHETGTSSYNEQFF. The CDR3 DNA follows: TGTGCCAGCACCCACGAGACAGGGACCAGCTCCTACAATGAGCAGTTCTTC.

The chain uses TRBV27 and TRBJ2-7; D perhaps matches TRBD1 (6 bases). Germline lookup yields CDR1 MNHEY and CDR2 SMNVEV (reference sequence). Trimming pared 3 bases from V and 4 bases from J, leaving 13 bases between. The CDR3 totals 14 residues. CDR3 region: CASSFSRGKYEQYV. CDR3 nucleotides: TGTGCCAGCAGTTTTTCCAGGGGTAAGTACGAGCAGTACGTC.

The chain uses TRBV5-8 and TRBJ1-6; D uncertain. The germline V gene has CDR1 SGHTS and CDR2 YDEGEE. CDR3 size: 12 residues. V was trimmed by 7 bases and J by 10 bases, leaving 12 bases between them. The CDR3 DNA sequence: TGTGCCAGCGTGGCTGCGGAGTCACCCCTCCACTTT. It specifies CASVAAESPLHF.

This clone has a count of ten or more. The gene calls are TRBV3-1 (or the pseudogene TRBV3-2) and TRBJ1-1; no firm D call. The germline gives CDR1 LGHDT, CDR2 YNNKEL (reference sequence). V was pared by 8 bases and J by 5 bases, with 15 bases between. The CDR3 length is 13 residues. The CDR3 is CASGQGGWTEAFF. CDR3 bases: TGTGCCAGCGGGCAAGGAGGGTGGACTGAAGCTTTCTTT.

This clone has a single count. V is TRBV5-1 and J is TRBJ2-3; D might be TRBD2 (6 bases). This CDR3 spans 16 amino acids. Per the germline V gene, CDR1 is SGHRS and CDR2 is YFSETQ. V dropped 4 bases and J dropped 2 bases, with 17 bases sitting between them. CDR3 region: CASSLTRDSVTDTQYF. CDR3 sequence (DNA): TGCGCCAGCAGCCTTACCCGGGACTCAGTCACAGATACGCAGTATTTT.

The chain employs TRBV6-5 and TRBJ1-4; 7 positions agree with TRBD1. Trimming removed 6 bases from V and 5 bases from J; junction bases left unmatched: 6. Germline V gene sequence: CDR1 MNHEY, CDR2 SVGAGI. This CDR3 region has 14 residues. CDR3 sequence (DNA): TGTGCCAGCAGGCCCGGGACAGAGAATGAAAAACTGTTTTTT. The encoded protein is CASRPGTENEKLFF.

This clone was counted only a few times. The chain couples TRBV7-2 to TRBJ2-7; 7 nucleotides agree with TRBD1. The CDR3 has 14 amino acids. The J segment lost 4 bases and the V segment lost 6 bases, leaving 9 bases of the junction unmatched. The germline V gene encodes CDR1 SGHTA and CDR2 FQGNSA. The CDR3 sequence: CASSQRTGGYEQYF. The CDR3 bases are TGTGCCAGCAGTCAACGGACAGGAGGTTACGAGCAGTACTTC.

V usage is TRBV6-1 and J usage is TRBJ2-5; 11 bases are shared with TRBD1. Per germline, CDR1 MNHNS and CDR2 SASEGT. The V segment lost 4 bases and the J segment 2 bases; nucleotides outside the gene matches: 6. The CDR3 totals 16 residues. The CDR3 is CASSVQGTGGQETQYF. The DNA of the CDR3 is TGTGCCAGCAGTGTACAAGGGACAGGGGGACAAGAGACCCAGTACTTC.

V and J are TRBV20-1 and TRBJ2-5; D is possibly TRBD2 (5 bases). The CDR3 has 13 amino acids. Germline V CDR1 and CDR2: DFQATT, SNEGSKA (reference sequence). Trimming shortened V by 3 bases and J by 4 bases, and 12 bases separated the two germline ends. CDR3 sequence reads: CSASFGVPETQYF. Written as DNA, the CDR3 is TGCAGTGCTAGTTTCGGGGTCCCAGAGACCCAGTACTTC.

The chain couples TRBV30 to TRBJ2-3; a possible D gene is TRBD2 (5 bases). CDR1 and CDR2 (germline): GTSNPN, SVGIG (reference sequence). Trimming shortened V by 5 bases and J by 8 bases, and 14 bases separated the two germline ends. The CDR3 consists of 12 residues. CDR3 DNA sequence: TGTGCCTGGTCAGTCTCCGCGGGTACGCAGTATTTT. It is translated as CAWSVSAGTQYF. Together with reference TRBV30 and TRBJ2-3, the CDR3 gives the full variable domain: SQTIHQWPATLVQPVGSPLSLECTVEGTSNPNLYWYRQAAGRGLQLLFYSVGIGQISSEVPQNLSASRPQDRQFILSSKKLLLSDSGFYLCAWSVSAGTQYFGPGTRLTVL.

The CDR3 DNA follows: TGCGCCAGCAGTGAGTCCCGACAGGACACCGGGGAGCTGTTTTTT. Translating gives CASSESRQDTGELFF. The V gene is TRBV10-1, the J gene TRBJ2-2, with D possibly TRBD1 on 6 matching bases. Germline CDR1 and CDR2: WNHNN and SYGVQD (reference sequence). The CDR3 sequence is 15 residues long. The ends were cut back, 0 bases at V and 3 bases at J, with 8 bases in the middle.

The rearrangement links TRBV28 to TRBJ1-3, with 8 bases fitting TRBD1. Germline V gene sequence: CDR1 MDHEN, CDR2 SYDVKM. The CDR3 contains 17 residues. V dropped 6 bases and J dropped 1; count of bases not matched to a gene: 11. The CDR3 DNA sequence: TGTGCCAGCAGGTTACCCGGGACAGGTGGATCTGGAAACACCATATATTTT. Its translation is CASRLPGTGGSGNTIYF.